The rows below give T cell receptor beta chains drawn from one sample of a study of cytomegalovirus exposure and HLA in healthy donors. The repertoire was sequenced with immunoSEQ multiplex PCR; TCRdb's copy has only in-frame clones and lacks some. This table holds about 160,000 clones. What was sequenced was PBMCs. The receptors stem from a man under 40 in good health and CMV-seronegative. The CDR3 runs from the conserved cysteine through the conserved F or W. The D gene is left open where the match is weak.

v_call	j_call	d_call	cdr3_nt	cdr3_aa
TRBV5-1	TRBJ2-2	.	TGCGCCAGCAGCCCCAACGCGGTAGCGGCGAACACCGGGGAGCTGTTTTTT	CASSPNAVAANTGELFF
TRBV19	TRBJ2-7	TRBD2	TGTGCCAGCGGACTAGCGGGCTCCTACGAGCAGTACTTC	CASGLAGSYEQYF
TRBV27	TRBJ1-4	.	TGTGCCAGCAGCCCTATGAAGACAACTAATGAAAAACTGTTTTTT	CASSPMKTTNEKLFF
TRBV19	TRBJ2-5	.	TGTGCCAGTAGTATGTCTACAGAAACTTATGGGTACCAAGAGACCCAGTACTTC	CASSMSTETYGYQETQYF
TRBV7-8	TRBJ2-1	TRBD2	TGTGCCAGCAGCTTCTGGGCTAGCGGCATCCAGAGCTCCTACAATGAGCAGTTCTTC	CASSFWASGIQSSYNEQFF
TRBV6-6	TRBJ1-1	.	TGTGCCAGCAGTTTGTCTCCGTGGGCCACTGAAGCTTTCTTT	CASSLSPWATEAFF
TRBV6-5	TRBJ2-7	TRBD2	TGTGCCAGCAGTTACTCGCCTAGCGGGAGTTCCTACGAGCAGTACTTC	CASSYSPSGSSYEQYF
TRBV29-1	TRBJ2-3	TRBD2	TGCAGCGTTGGGGGGAGGGCCGTCTTTACAGATACGCAGTATTTT	CSVGGRAVFTDTQYF
TRBV6-1	TRBJ2-1	TRBD2	TGTGCCAGCAAAATCCTAGCGGGAGGTTTCAATGAGCAGTTCTTC	CASKILAGGFNEQFF
TRBV28	TRBJ2-2	.	TGTGCCAGCCTATACAGCGGGTCCACCGGGGAGCTGTTTTTT	CASLYSGSTGELFF
TRBV25-1	TRBJ1-5	.	TGTGCCAGCAGTGAAGACGACAGCCACAATCAGCCCCAGCATTTT	CASSEDDSHNQPQHF
TRBV5-1	TRBJ2-7	.	TGCGCCAGCAGCCAACAGGGTTACGAGCAGTACTTC	CASSQQGYEQYF
TRBV29-1	TRBJ2-1	.	TGCAGCGTCGGAGAGTACAATGAGCAGTTCTTC	CSVGEYNEQFF
TRBV6-5	TRBJ2-1	TRBD2	TGTGCCAGCAGCGACTGGGGGGGTTTCAATGAGCAGTTCTTC	CASSDWGGFNEQFF
TRBV30	TRBJ1-2	.	TGTGCCTGGACAGGGAATTTCTTTGGCTACACCTTC	CAWTGNFFGYTF
TRBV5-5	TRBJ2-3	.	TGTGCCAGCATCTTATCTGTCGATACGCAGTATTTT	CASILSVDTQYF
TRBV7-3	TRBJ2-3	.	TGTGCCAGCAGCTTAAGGAGGGCTAGCACAGATACGCAGTATTTT	CASSLRRASTDTQYF
TRBV19	TRBJ2-3	.	TGTGCCAGTAGTATAGAGGCCCCTAGCGACAGCACAGATACGCAGTATTTT	CASSIEAPSDSTDTQYF
TRBV6-4	TRBJ2-1	.	TGTGCCAGCAGTGAGGCAGGGGGAGGAAGCGGGAGAATCTACAATGAGCAGTTCTTC	CASSEAGGGSGRIYNEQFF
TRBV7-2	TRBJ2-2	.	TGTGCCAGCAGCTTACGTCTAGCGCCGGCCGGGGAGCTGTTTTTT	CASSLRLAPAGELFF
TRBV5-4	TRBJ2-5	.	TGTGCCAGCAGCTTGGGGTCCAGCGCCCATCAAGAGACCCAGTACTTC	CASSLGSSAHQETQYF
TRBV18	TRBJ2-3	TRBD2	TGTGCCAGCTCAGTGAACGTAGCGGGAGAGAGAACAGATACGCAGTATTTT	CASSVNVAGERTDTQYF
TRBV5-1	TRBJ2-7	.	TGCGCCAGCAGCTTCAGGCGGACAGTGCTTACCTACGAGCAGTACTTC	CASSFRRTVLTYEQYF
TRBV6-5	TRBJ1-5	.	TGTGCCAGCAGTGTAGAAAGTAATCAGCCCCAGCATTTT	CASSVESNQPQHF
TRBV30	TRBJ1-1	.	TGTGCCTGGAGTGTAGAGGGTGCCTTGCCTTTCTTT	CAWSVEGALPFF
TRBV7-6	TRBJ1-3	TRBD1	TGTGCCAGCAGCCTAGGGACAGCCATCTCTGGAAACACCATATATTTT	CASSLGTAISGNTIYF
TRBV7-9	TRBJ1-2	TRBD1	TGTGCCAGCAGCTCCGGACAGGGCCTAGCTAACTATGGCTACACCTTC	CASSSGQGLANYGYTF
TRBV6-6	TRBJ1-2	.	TGTGCCAGCAGTTATGAGACAGCCTATGGCTACACCTTC	CASSYETAYGYTF
TRBV9	TRBJ2-1	TRBD2	TGTGCCAGCAGCGTAGGGGCGGGAGGGGCCTACAATGAGCAGTTCTTC	CASSVGAGGAYNEQFF
TRBV7-9	TRBJ2-3	.	TGTGCCAGCAGCGTAAGTCGGGGCACAGATACGCAGTATTTT	CASSVSRGTDTQYF
TRBV29-1	TRBJ2-3	.	TGCAGCGCTTCTTCTTGGGCTAGCACAGATACGCAGTATTTT	CSASSWASTDTQYF
TRBV7-6	TRBJ1-1	.	TGTGCCAGCAGAGCCCGGGGGAGCGTGACTGAAGCTTTCTTT	CASRARGSVTEAFF
TRBV5-4	TRBJ1-1	.	TGTGCCAGCAGCTTGGACAGCTTACTGAACACTGAAGCTTTCTTT	CASSLDSLLNTEAFF
TRBV5-6	TRBJ2-3	.	TGTGCCAGCAGCTTGTTAACAGATACGCAGTATTTT	CASSLLTDTQYF
TRBV5-4	TRBJ2-7	.	TGTGCCAGCAGCTTGGACAGCCAATACTACGAGCAGTACTTC	CASSLDSQYYEQYF
TRBV4-2	TRBJ2-1	TRBD1	TGTGCCAGCAGCCAAGGACAGGGGGGCGATGAGCAGTTCTTC	CASSQGQGGDEQFF
TRBV7-6	TRBJ2-7	TRBD1	TGTGCCAGCAGCTCCCGACAGGGGCCCTTCTACGAGCAGTACTTC	CASSSRQGPFYEQYF
TRBV27	TRBJ2-1	TRBD1	TGTGCCAGCAGTACCAAGACAGGGAACAATGAGCAGTTCTTC	CASSTKTGNNEQFF
TRBV14	TRBJ2-7	TRBD1	TGTGCCAGCAGCCAAAAGGGAGGGACAGGGGGGTACGAGCAGTACTTC	CASSQKGGTGGYEQYF
TRBV5-1	TRBJ1-2	.	TGCGCCAGCAGCTTGGTTTCAGGGGAAGGCTACACCTTC	CASSLVSGEGYTF
TRBV9	TRBJ2-7	TRBD2	TGTGCCAGCAGCGCCACCCTAGGTGCTAGCGGGACTAACTACGAGCAGTACTTC	CASSATLGASGTNYEQYF
TRBV5-1	TRBJ2-6	.	TGCGCCAGCAGCTCCATGCCGGACACGGATTTCTCTGGGGCCAACGTCCTGACTTTC	CASSSMPDTDFSGANVLTF
TRBV7-6	TRBJ1-3	.	TGTGCCAGCAGCCCAACGGGAGGAAGCTCTGGAAACACCATATATTTT	CASSPTGGSSGNTIYF
TRBV5-1	TRBJ1-1	TRBD1	TGCGCCAGCAGCTCGACCGGGACAGGGGATTTGTCTTTCTTT	CASSSTGTGDLSFF
TRBV7-6	TRBJ1-2	.	TGTGCCAGCAGCTTAGGAGGGACTAACTATGGCTACACCTTC	CASSLGGTNYGYTF
TRBV11-3	TRBJ2-7	.	TGTGCCAGCAGCCGGGACAACTACGAGCAGTACTTC	CASSRDNYEQYF
TRBV7-9	TRBJ2-1	.	TGTGCCAGCAATCTTCCCCTGATTGGAGCCTACAATGAGCAGTTCTTC	CASNLPLIGAYNEQFF
TRBV5-1	TRBJ1-1	.	TGCGCCAGCAGCTTGGGTGGGGGGACTGAAGCTTTCTTT	CASSLGGGTEAFF
TRBV27	TRBJ2-3	.	TGTGCCAGCAGCCTAGAGGAGGGCCCAGATACGCAGTATTTT	CASSLEEGPDTQYF
TRBV6-5	TRBJ2-7	TRBD2	TGTGCCAGCAGTTACTCTGGCGGGAGGGCCTACGAGCAGTACTTC	CASSYSGGRAYEQYF
TRBV28	TRBJ1-3	TRBD1	TGTGCCAGCAGCCAAGTCCGGACAGGAGGAGGAAACACCATATATTTT	CASSQVRTGGGNTIYF
TRBV6-4	TRBJ1-1	TRBD1	TGTGCCAGCAGTGGTAAGCAGGGGGACACTGAAGCTTTCTTT	CASSGKQGDTEAFF
TRBV18	TRBJ2-7	TRBD2	TGTGCCAGCTCACCCCGAAGCGGGGGGGCGAGTCCCGAGCAGTACTTC	CASSPRSGGASPEQYF
TRBV10-3	TRBJ2-7	.	TGTGCCATCAGACCGATCTCCGGCGAGCAGTACTTC	CAIRPISGEQYF
TRBV5-1	TRBJ2-5	TRBD2	TGCGCCAGCAGCCCAGGCGTAGCGGGAGGGGGTGAGGACCAGTACTTC	CASSPGVAGGGEDQYF